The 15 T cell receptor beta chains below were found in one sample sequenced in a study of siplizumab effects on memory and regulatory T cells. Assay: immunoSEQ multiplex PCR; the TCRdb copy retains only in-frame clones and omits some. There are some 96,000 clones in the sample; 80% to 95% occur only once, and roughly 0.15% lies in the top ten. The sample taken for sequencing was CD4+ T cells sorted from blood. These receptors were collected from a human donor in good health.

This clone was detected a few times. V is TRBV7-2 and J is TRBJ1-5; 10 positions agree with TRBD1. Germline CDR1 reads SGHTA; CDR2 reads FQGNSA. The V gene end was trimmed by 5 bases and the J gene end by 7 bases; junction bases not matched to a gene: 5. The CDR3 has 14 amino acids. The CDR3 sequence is CASSNRDRGQPQHF. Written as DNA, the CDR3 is TGTGCCAGCAGCAACCGGGACAGGGGACAGCCCCAGCATTTT.

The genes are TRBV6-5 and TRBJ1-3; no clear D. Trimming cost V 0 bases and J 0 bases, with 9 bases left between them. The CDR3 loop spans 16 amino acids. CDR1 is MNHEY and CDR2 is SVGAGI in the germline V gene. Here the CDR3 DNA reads TGTGCCAGCAGTTACTCGACGGGAGACTCTGGAAACACCATATATTTT. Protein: CASSYSTGDSGNTIYF.

CDR3 loop: CASSLQTEAFF. The DNA of the CDR3 is TGTGCCAGCAGTCTGCAGACTGAAGCTTTCTTT. V gene TRBV28 combines with J gene TRBJ1-1; D gene unclear. V gave up 5 bases and J gave up 5 bases, with 6 bases separating them. CDR3 size: 11 residues. Germline V gene data show CDR1 as MDHEN and CDR2 as SYDVKM.

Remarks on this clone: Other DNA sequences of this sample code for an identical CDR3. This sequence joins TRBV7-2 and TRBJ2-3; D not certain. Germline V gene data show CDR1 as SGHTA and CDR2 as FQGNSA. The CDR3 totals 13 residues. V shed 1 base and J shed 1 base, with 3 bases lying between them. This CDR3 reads CASSLDRTDTQYF. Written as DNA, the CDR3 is TGTGCCAGCAGCTTAGACCGCACAGATACGCAGTATTTT.

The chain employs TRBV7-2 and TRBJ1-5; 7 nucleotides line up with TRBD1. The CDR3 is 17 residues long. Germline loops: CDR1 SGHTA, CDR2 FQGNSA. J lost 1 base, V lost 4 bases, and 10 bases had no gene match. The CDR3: CASSYGQALWSNQPQHF. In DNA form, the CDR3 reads TGTGCCAGCAGCTACGGACAGGCGCTTTGGAGCAATCAGCCCCAGCATTTT.

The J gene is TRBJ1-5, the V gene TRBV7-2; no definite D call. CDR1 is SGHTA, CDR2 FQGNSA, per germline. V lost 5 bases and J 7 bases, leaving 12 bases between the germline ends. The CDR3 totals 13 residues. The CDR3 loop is CASSQNGPQPQHF. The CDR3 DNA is TGTGCCAGCAGCCAAAACGGCCCCCAGCCCCAGCATTTT.

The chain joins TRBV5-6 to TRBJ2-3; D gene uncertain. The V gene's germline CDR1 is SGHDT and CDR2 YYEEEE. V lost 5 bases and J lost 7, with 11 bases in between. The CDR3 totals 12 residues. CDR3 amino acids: CASRVWANTQYF. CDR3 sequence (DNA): TGTGCCAGCAGGGTTTGGGCAAATACGCAGTATTTT.

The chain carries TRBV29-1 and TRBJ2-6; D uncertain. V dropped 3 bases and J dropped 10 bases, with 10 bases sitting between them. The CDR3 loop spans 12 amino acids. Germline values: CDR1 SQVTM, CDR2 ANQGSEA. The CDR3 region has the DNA TGCAGCGTTGAGGGTAACAGTAACGTCCTGACTTTC. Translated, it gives CSVEGNSNVLTF.

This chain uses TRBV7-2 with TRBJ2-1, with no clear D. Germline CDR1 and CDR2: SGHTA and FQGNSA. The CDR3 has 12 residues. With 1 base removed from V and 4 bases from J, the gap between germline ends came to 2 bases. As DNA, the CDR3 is TGTGCCAGCAGCTTAGGTTACAATGAGCAGTTCTTC. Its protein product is CASSLGYNEQFF. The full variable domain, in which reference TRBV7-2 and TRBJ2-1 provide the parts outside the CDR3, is GAGVSQSPSNKVTEKGKDVELRCDPISGHTALYWYRQSLGQGLEFLIYFQGNSAPDKSGLPSDRFSAERTGGSVSTLTIQRTQQEDSAVYLCASSLGYNEQFFGPGTRLTVL.

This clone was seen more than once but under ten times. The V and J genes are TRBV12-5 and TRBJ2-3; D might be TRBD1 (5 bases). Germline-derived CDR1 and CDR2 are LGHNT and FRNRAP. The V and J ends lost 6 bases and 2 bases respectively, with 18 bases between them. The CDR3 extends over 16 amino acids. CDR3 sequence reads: CASGPPTVSFTDTQYF. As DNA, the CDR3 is TGTGCTAGTGGACCCCCGACAGTCTCTTTCACAGATACGCAGTATTTT.

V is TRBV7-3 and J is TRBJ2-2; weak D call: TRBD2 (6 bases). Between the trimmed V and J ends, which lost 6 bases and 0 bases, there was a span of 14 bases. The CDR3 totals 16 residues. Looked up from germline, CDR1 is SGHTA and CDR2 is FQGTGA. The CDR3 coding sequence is TGTGCCAGCAGTTTTTTGGGACTTTCGAACACCGGGGAGCTGTTTTTT. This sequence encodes CASSFLGLSNTGELFF.

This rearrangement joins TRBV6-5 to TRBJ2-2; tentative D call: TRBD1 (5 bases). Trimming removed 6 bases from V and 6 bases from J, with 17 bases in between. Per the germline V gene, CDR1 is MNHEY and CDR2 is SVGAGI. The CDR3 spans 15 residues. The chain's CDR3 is CASRWGPSRPGELFF. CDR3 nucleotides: TGTGCCAGCAGATGGGGCCCAAGCCGGCCCGGGGAGCTGTTTTTT.

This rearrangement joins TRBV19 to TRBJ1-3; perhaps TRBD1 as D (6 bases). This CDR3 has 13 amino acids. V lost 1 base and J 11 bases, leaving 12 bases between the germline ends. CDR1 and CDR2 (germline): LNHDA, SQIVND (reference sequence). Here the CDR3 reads CASSIGGPGAIYF. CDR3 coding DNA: TGTGCCAGTAGTATAGGGGGGCCCGGCGCCATATATTTT.

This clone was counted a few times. CDR3 DNA: TGCGCCAGCAGCATCGGGCAGAATAATGAAAAACTGTTTTTT. Protein sequence: CASSIGQNNEKLFF. The chain is built from TRBV5-1 and TRBJ1-4; D gene uncertain. V was cut by 4 bases and J by 4 bases, with 11 bases left in between. This CDR3 contains 14 residues. Germline lookup yields CDR1 SGHRS and CDR2 YFSETQ.

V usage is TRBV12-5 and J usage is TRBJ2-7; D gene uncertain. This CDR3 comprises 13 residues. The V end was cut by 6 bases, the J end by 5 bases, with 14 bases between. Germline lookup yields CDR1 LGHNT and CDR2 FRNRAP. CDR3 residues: CASGPSFPHEQYF. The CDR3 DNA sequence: TGTGCTAGTGGACCTAGTTTTCCCCACGAGCAGTACTTC.